One sample yielded the 26 T cell receptor beta chains listed below, sequenced in a study of blood T cell repertoires in COVID-19. Using immunoSEQ multiplex PCR, the repertoire was profiled, and TCRdb retains in-frame clones only, with some absent. The sample yields a few hundred thousand clones, roughly 87% seen once. The sequencing sample was made of PBMCs or T cells enriched from blood (not recorded which). The receptors stem from a man in his thirties or forties in a cohort exposed to, infected with or recovered from COVID-19 (not recorded which).

The gene calls are TRBV11-2 and TRBJ2-2, with 9 bases matching TRBD1. The CDR3 runs 16 residues. Looked up from germline, CDR1 is SGHAT and CDR2 is FQNNGV. V was pared by 1 base and J by 6 bases, with 6 bases of the junction left unmatched. This CDR3 is CASSLVPGQGAGELFF. CDR3 DNA: TGTGCCAGCAGCTTAGTCCCGGGACAGGGCGCCGGGGAGCTGTTTTTT.

This chain links TRBV27 with TRBJ2-1; the match to TRBD2 covers 11 bases. Germline-derived CDR1 and CDR2 are MNHEY and SMNVEV (reference sequence). V trimming: 2 bases; J trimming: 6 bases; junction bases outside the gene matches: 3. The CDR3 totals 15 residues. As DNA, the CDR3 is TGTGCCAGCAGTTTACGACTAGCGGGGACCAATGAGCAGTTCTTC. Translated: CASSLRLAGTNEQFF.

J is TRBJ2-7 and V is TRBV6-5; D is perhaps TRBD2 (6 bases). Trimming removed 6 bases at V and 3 bases at J, with 15 bases between. This CDR3 is built from 14 residues. Per germline, CDR1 MNHEY and CDR2 SVGAGI. The CDR3, as DNA: TGTGCCAGCAGACACACCGGGACTTTCTACGAGCAGTACTTC. Its translation: CASRHTGTFYEQYF.

The V call is TRBV24-1, the J call TRBJ2-3, with TRBD2 matching 13 bases. The V gene end was trimmed by 3 bases and the J gene end by 3 bases; junction bases not matched to a gene: 2. From germline, CDR1 is KGHDR and CDR2 SFDVKD. This CDR3 has 16 residues. The CDR3 loop reads CATSDRTSGRTDTQYF. The CDR3 nucleotides read TGTGCCACCAGTGATAGGACTAGCGGGAGAACAGATACGCAGTATTTT.

This clone has a single count. The chain carries TRBV10-2 and TRBJ1-2; 7 nucleotides align to TRBD1. The CDR3 runs 13 residues. The germline V gene has CDR1 WSHSY and CDR2 SAAADI. V lost 8 bases and J lost 4; bases outside the gene matches: 7. The CDR3 reads CASGTGAFYGYTF. CDR3 nucleotide sequence: TGCGCCAGCGGTACAGGGGCTTTCTATGGCTACACCTTC.

V is TRBV4-3 and J is TRBJ1-1; the D gene is possibly TRBD1 (6 bases). The germline CDR1 and CDR2 sequences are LGHNA and YSLEER. The CDR3 loop spans 16 amino acids. Trimming took off 4 bases at V and 1 base at J, with 16 bases between the two ends. This CDR3 is CASSLGRVGANTEAFF. The CDR3 coding sequence is TGCGCCAGCAGCCTTGGCAGGGTGGGGGCGAACACTGAAGCTTTCTTT.

This chain uses TRBV28 with TRBJ2-6; D remains ambiguous. This CDR3 has 15 amino acids. Germline CDR1 is MDHEN and CDR2 is SYDVKM. V gave up 6 bases and J gave up 1 base, with 10 bases separating them. The DNA for the CDR3 is TGTGCCAGCAGGACGATCGGGTCTGGGGCCAACGTCCTGACTTTC. Amino acid sequence: CASRTIGSGANVLTF.

This chain joins TRBV27 and TRBJ2-7; 7 nucleotides line up with TRBD2. Germline CDR1 MNHEY, CDR2 SMNVEV (reference sequence). This CDR3 has 14 amino acids. Unmatched junction bases numbered 6, after V lost 2 bases and J lost 5 bases. As DNA, the CDR3 is TGTGCCAGCAGTTTAGCTCCGACTAGCAACGAGCAGTACTTC. Translating gives CASSLAPTSNEQYF.

The rearrangement uses TRBV24-1 and TRBJ2-5; D is unclear. V was pared by 0 bases and J by 5 bases, with 3 bases between. This CDR3 contains 12 residues. Germline lookup yields CDR1 KGHDR and CDR2 SFDVKD. CDR3 residues: CATSDLLETQYF. As DNA, the CDR3 is TGTGCCACCAGTGATTTGCTCGAGACCCAGTACTTC.

This clone was observed once. V gene TRBV19 combines with J gene TRBJ1-3; the match to TRBD1 covers 7 bases. The trim removed 6 bases at V and 3 bases at J, leaving 5 bases unmatched. The CDR3 loop spans 14 amino acids. CDR1 is LNHDA and CDR2 is SQIVND in the germline V gene (reference sequence). The CDR3 loop reads CASREGAFGNTIYF. CDR3 nucleotides: TGTGCCAGTAGGGAGGGGGCATTTGGAAACACCATATATTTT.

V and J are TRBV19 and TRBJ1-4, with D unresolved. CDR1 LNHDA and CDR2 SQIVND come from the germline V gene (reference sequence). This CDR3 has 15 residues. Trimming left V 0 bases short and J 7 bases short, with 12 bases between. The CDR3 protein is CASSIDPGLAEKLFF. The CDR3 DNA sequence: TGTGCCAGTAGTATAGATCCGGGATTGGCTGAAAAACTGTTTTTT.

This clone appeared a single time. J is TRBJ1-6 and V is TRBV28, with unresolved D. Trimming took off 6 bases at V and 7 bases at J, with 10 bases between the two ends. The CDR3 has 13 amino acids. The germline V gene has CDR1 MDHEN and CDR2 SYDVKM. The CDR3 nucleotides are TGTGCCAGCAGCCGAGGCCCAAATTCACCCCTCCACTTT. Its protein product is CASSRGPNSPLHF.

The J gene is TRBJ2-1, the V gene TRBV5-5; tentatively, D is TRBD2 (6 bases). V gave up 1 base and J gave up 3 bases, with 14 bases separating them. The CDR3 extends over 16 amino acids. Germline CDR1 SGHKS, CDR2 YYEKEE (reference sequence). The CDR3 bases are TGTGCCAGCAGCTTGACCCCCAGGGAGGTCTACAATGAGCAGTTCTTC. It yields the protein CASSLTPREVYNEQFF.

V usage is TRBV6-6 and J usage is TRBJ2-1; 13 bases align to TRBD2. This CDR3 comprises 16 residues. Trimming removed 6 bases from V and 1 base from J; junction bases left unmatched: 3. CDR1 MNHNY and CDR2 SVGAGI come from the germline V gene (reference sequence). This CDR3 is CASSRTSGSSYNEQFF. DNA of the CDR3: TGTGCCAGCAGCAGGACTAGCGGGAGTTCCTACAATGAGCAGTTCTTC.

In regard to this clone: Additional DNA sequences in this sample encode the identical CDR3. The gene calls are TRBV7-9 and TRBJ2-2, with D uncertain. Germline V gene lookup returns CDR1 SEHNR and CDR2 FQNEAQ (reference sequence). The CDR3 is 13 amino acids. The V and J ends lost 2 bases and 2 bases respectively, with 3 bases between them. CDR3 residues: CASSLLNTGELFF. Here the CDR3 DNA reads TGTGCCAGCAGCTTACTTAACACCGGGGAGCTGTTTTTT. Together with reference TRBV7-9 and TRBJ2-2, the CDR3 gives the full variable domain: DTGVSQNPRHKITKRGQNVTFRCDPISEHNRLYWYRQTLGQGPEFLTYFQNEAQLEKSRLLSDRFSAERPKGSFSTLEIQRTEQGDSAMYLCASSLLNTGELFFGEGSRLTVL.

This clone was recorded only once. This chain uses TRBV19 with TRBJ2-1; the match to TRBD1 covers 10 bases. This CDR3 contains 15 residues. V trimming: 3 bases; J trimming: 8 bases; junction bases outside the gene matches: 7. CDR1 is LNHDA and CDR2 is SQIVND in the germline V gene (reference sequence). In DNA form, the CDR3 reads TGTGCCAGTAGTATCGCCGGGACAGGGGCGGATGAGCAGTTCTTC. It yields the protein CASSIAGTGADEQFF. The whole variable domain, remainder taken from reference TRBV19 and TRBJ2-1, is DGGITQSPKYLFRKEGQNVTLSCEQNLNHDAMYWYRQDPGQGLRLIYYSQIVNDFQKGDIAEGYSVSREKKESFPLTVTSAQKNPTAFYLCASSIAGTGADEQFFGPGTRLTVL.

This clone was detected once. The chain recombines TRBV28 with TRBJ2-5, with 8 nucleotides matching TRBD2. The CDR3 is made up of 15 amino acids. CDR1 is MDHEN and CDR2 is SYDVKM in the germline V gene. The V gene end was trimmed by 6 bases and the J gene end by 5 bases; junction bases not matched to a gene: 11. CDR3 DNA sequence: TGTGCCAGCAGGGCGGGAGGTACTTGGGTCGAGACCCAGTACTTC. Amino acid sequence: CASRAGGTWVETQYF. Filled out from reference TRBV28 and TRBJ2-5, the complete variable domain reads DVKVTQSSRYLVKRTGEKVFLECVQDMDHENMFWYRQDPGLGLRLIYFSYDVKMKEKGDIPEGYSVSREKKERFSLILESASTNQTSMYLCASRAGGTWVETQYFGPGTRLLVL.

This clone was seen only once. The chain employs TRBV6-2 or TRBV6-3 and TRBJ2-1, with D possibly being TRBD2 (5 bases). This CDR3 contains 17 residues. The germline V gene encodes CDR1 MNHEY and CDR2 SVGEGT. Trimming pared 5 bases from V and 1 base from J, leaving 18 bases between. CDR3 sequence (DNA): TGTGCCAGCAGTCACGCCCCCTCGGCGGGTTCCTACAATGAGCAGTTCTTC. Protein product: CASSHAPSAGSYNEQFF.

The chain joins TRBV6-5 to TRBJ2-7; possible D gene TRBD2, 6 bases. Germline assignment: CDR1 MNHEY and CDR2 SVGAGI. This CDR3 is 15 amino acids long. V lost 3 bases and J lost 3, with 15 bases in between. The CDR3 nucleotides are TGTGCCAGCAGTTATGAGGACCCAGCGGGCTACGAGCAGTACTTC. Its translation is CASSYEDPAGYEQYF.

The chain links TRBV18 to TRBJ1-1, with D tentatively TRBD1 (6 bases). Germline lookup yields CDR1 KGHSH and CDR2 LQKENI. Between the trimmed V and J ends, which lost 6 bases and 0 bases, there was a span of 14 bases. This CDR3 is 15 amino acids long. The DNA for the CDR3 is TGTGCCAGCTCCCCGACGGGACACTTGAACACTGAAGCTTTCTTT. This translates into CASSPTGHLNTEAFF. Based on the CDR3 plus reference TRBV18 and TRBJ1-1, the full variable domain is NAGVMQNPRHLVRRRGQEARLRCSPMKGHSHVYWYRQLPEEGLKFMVYLQKENIIDESGMPKERFSAEFPKEGPSILRIQQVVRGDSAAYFCASSPTGHLNTEAFFGQGTRLTVV.

This chain uses TRBV7-3 with TRBJ1-4; no reliable D call. The V end was cut by 4 bases, the J end by 1 base, with 16 bases between. Germline V CDR1 and CDR2: SGHTA, FQGTGA. The CDR3 sequence is 17 residues long. The CDR3 nucleotides read TGTGCCAGCAGCTCCCCTCTCCTACGAGGAACTAATGAAAAACTGTTTTTT. Translation gives CASSSPLLRGTNEKLFF.

CDR3 DNA sequence: TGTGCCAGTAGTATTACACGTAGCGGGGGGAGCTCCTACAATGAGCAGTTCTTC. Translating it yields CASSITRSGGSSYNEQFF. V and J are TRBV19 and TRBJ2-1; TRBD2 matches 10 bases. V lost 3 bases and J lost 0; bases outside the gene matches: 8. Germline-derived CDR1 and CDR2 are LNHDA and SQIVND (reference sequence). There are 18 residues in the CDR3.

The chain is built from TRBV3-1 (or the pseudogene TRBV3-2) and TRBJ2-1; 12 nucleotides match TRBD2. The CDR3 extends over 19 amino acids. The germline CDR1 and CDR2 sequences are LGHDT and YNNKEL (reference sequence). The V segment lost 0 bases and the J segment 3 bases; nucleotides outside the gene matches: 9. CDR3 coding DNA: TGTGCCAGCAGCCAAGAGCTAGCGGGAGGGTCTCGTCTCTACAATGAGCAGTTCTTC. Translating gives CASSQELAGGSRLYNEQFF.

As regards this clone: A much larger clone lies one base from this, so it may be a read error. V is TRBV7-2 and J is TRBJ2-7; 7 bases align to TRBD1. This CDR3 is built from 15 residues. The ends lost 3 bases at V and 0 bases at J; junction bases unmatched: 5. The germline V gene encodes CDR1 SGHTA and CDR2 FQGNSA. This CDR3 reads CASSLDRRSSYEQYF. The CDR3, as DNA: TGTGCCAGCAGCTTGGACAGGAGGAGCTCCTACGAGCAGTACTTC.

The CDR3 sequence is CASSLDRASYEQYF. The CDR3, as DNA: TGTGCCAGCAGTTTGGACAGGGCTTCCTACGAGCAGTACTTC. This chain uses TRBV27 with TRBJ2-7; 8 bases are shared with TRBD1. The germline CDR1 and CDR2 sequences are MNHEY and SMNVEV (reference sequence). Losses at the gene ends were 3 bases for V and 1 base for J; bases not matched to a gene: 2. The CDR3 consists of 14 residues.

Notes on this clone: Other DNA variants within this sample encode the same CDR3. The chain has TRBV27 and TRBJ2-7, with TRBD1 matching over 11 bases. Germline loops: CDR1 MNHEY, CDR2 SMNVEV (reference sequence). J was trimmed by 4 bases and V by 4 bases; bases with no gene match: 3. The CDR3 contains 14 residues. CDR3: CASSSGTGGYEQYF. The DNA for the CDR3 is TGTGCCAGCAGTTCCGGGACAGGGGGATACGAGCAGTACTTC.